There are a few counts of the clone carrying this T cell receptor (beta chain). What it binds is unknown. Some clones are missing from TCRdb's copy, which holds only in-frame ones; the method was immunoSEQ multiplex PCR. The table lists approximately 100,000 clones, around nine tenths of them singletons, with around 5% in the top ten. The record originates from a study of T cell responses to AZD1222 COVID-19 vaccine. V was pared by 6 bases and J by 6 bases, with 14 bases between. This CDR3 comprises 13 residues. CDR1 is MNHEY, CDR2 SVGAGI, per germline. Points from the study as a whole: Seropositive at baseline were only a handful of AZD1222 recipients. With two AZD1222 doses given, Spike-specific TCR breadth and depth both rose. Clonal diversity was possibly underestimated, and white British individuals and females predominated among donors.

Second-dose groups at about 4 or about 12 weeks were pooled. The V gene is TRBV6-5, the J gene TRBJ1-1; D may be TRBD1 (5 bases). The specimen was peripheral blood, collected 28 days after the second AZD1222 dose. This clonotype originated in an adult who received the AZD1222 COVID-19 vaccine. The CDR3 DNA sequence: TGTGCCAGCAGCACCGGACAATTACCTGAAGCTTTCTTT. Protein sequence: CASSTGQLPEAFF.